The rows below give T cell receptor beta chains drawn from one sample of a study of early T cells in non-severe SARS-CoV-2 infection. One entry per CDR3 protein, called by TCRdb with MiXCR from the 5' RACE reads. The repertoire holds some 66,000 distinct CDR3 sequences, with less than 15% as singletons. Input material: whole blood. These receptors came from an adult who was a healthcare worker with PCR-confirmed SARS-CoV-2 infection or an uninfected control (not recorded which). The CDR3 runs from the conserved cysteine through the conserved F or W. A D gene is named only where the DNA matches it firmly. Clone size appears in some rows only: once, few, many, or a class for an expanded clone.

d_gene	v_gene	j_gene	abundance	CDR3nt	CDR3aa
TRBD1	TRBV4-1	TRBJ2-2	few	TGCGCCAGCAGCGACAGGGGAAACACCGGGGAGCTGTTTTTT	CASSDRGNTGELFF
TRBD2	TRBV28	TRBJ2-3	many	TGTGCCAGCAGCGTGATAGCGGGAGGGATAGATACGCAGTATTTT	CASSVIAGGIDTQYF
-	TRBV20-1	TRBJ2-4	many	TGCAGTGCAATACGGGACCCCGCGGGAAACATTCAGTACTTC	CSAIRDPAGNIQYF
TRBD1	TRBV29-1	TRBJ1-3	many	TGCAGCGTTTTGGGACAGGGGGGTGGAAACACCATATATTTT	CSVLGQGGGNTIYF
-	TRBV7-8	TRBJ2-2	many	TGTGCCAGCAGCTTAGCAAGTTCAGCCGGGGAGCTGTTTTTT	CASSLASSAGELFF
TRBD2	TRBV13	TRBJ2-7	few	TGTGCCAGCAGCTTTTCTAGCGGGAGGGCCCCCGAGCAGTACTTC	CASSFSSGRAPEQYF
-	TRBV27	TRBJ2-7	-	TGTGCCAGCAGGCCTCCATCGGGTTCTCGCGAGCAGTACTTC	CASRPPSGSREQYF
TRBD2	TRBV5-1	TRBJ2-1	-	TGCGCCAGCAGCTTGGGCCCGGGACTAGGGATCAGAAATGAGCAGTTCTTC	CASSLGPGLGIRNEQFF
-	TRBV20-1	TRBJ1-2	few	TGCAGTGCGGTGGCTCGGGGGCCGCTTCGGGGCTACACCTTC	CSAVARGPLRGYTF
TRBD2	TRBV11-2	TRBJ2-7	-	TGTGCCAGCAGCTTACTCCGGACTAGCGGGGCGACCTACGAGCAGTACTTC	CASSLLRTSGATYEQYF
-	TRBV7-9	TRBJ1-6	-	TGTGCCAGCAGCTTAGAACAGTATAATTCACCCCTCCACTTT	CASSLEQYNSPLHF
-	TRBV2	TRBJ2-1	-	TGTGCCAGCAGTACAGGGATCTCCTACAATGAGCAGTTCTTC	CASSTGISYNEQFF
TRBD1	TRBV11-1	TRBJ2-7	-	TGTGCCAGCAGCTGGGGACAGAGCTCCTACGAGCAGTACTTC	CASSWGQSSYEQYF
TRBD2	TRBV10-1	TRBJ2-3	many	TGCGCCAGCAGTCTAGCGGGAGGGCCGGGAGATACGCAGTATTTT	CASSLAGGPGDTQYF
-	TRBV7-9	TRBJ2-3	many	TGTGCCAGCAGCCCACGAAGATCCAGCGGGCAGTATTTT	CASSPRRSSGQYF
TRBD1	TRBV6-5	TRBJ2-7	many	TGTGCCAGCAGCAGGGACAGGGTAAATAACGAGCAGTACTTC	CASSRDRVNNEQYF
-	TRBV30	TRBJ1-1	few	TGTGCCTGGAGGGGCCCGAGGGAGACTGCTTTCTTT	CAWRGPRETAFF
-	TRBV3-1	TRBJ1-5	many	TGTGCCAGCAGCCAATGGGGGGGCAATCAGCCCCAGCATTTT	CASSQWGGNQPQHF
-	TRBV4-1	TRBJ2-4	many	TGCGCCAGCAGCCAAGGTCCCACCGTCCTAGCCAAAAACATTCAGTACTTC	CASSQGPTVLAKNIQYF
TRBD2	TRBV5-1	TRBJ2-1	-	TGCGCCAGCAGCCCGAATCCGCTAGCGGGAGGGAAGAATGAGCAGTTCTTC	CASSPNPLAGGKNEQFF
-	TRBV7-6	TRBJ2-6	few	TGTGCCAGCAGCGCGGATCATGGGGCCAACGTCCTGACTTTC	CASSADHGANVLTF
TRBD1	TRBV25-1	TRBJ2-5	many	TGTGCCAGCAGTCTCCTGACAGGGTACCAAGAGACCCAGTACTTC	CASSLLTGYQETQYF
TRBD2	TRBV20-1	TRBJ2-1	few	TGCAGTGCTAGCGCCGGGACTACGGTGAATGAGCAGTTCTTC	CSASAGTTVNEQFF
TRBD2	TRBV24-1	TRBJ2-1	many	TGTGCCACCAGTGACCGGGGGACTAGCGGGTTTTTCGCCGAGCAGTTCTTC	CATSDRGTSGFFAEQFF
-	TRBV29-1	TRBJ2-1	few	TGCAGCGTGTGGTACAATGAGCAGTTCTTC	CSVWYNEQFF
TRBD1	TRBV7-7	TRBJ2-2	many	TGTGCTAGCAGCCCTCGACAGGGGGGCACCGGGGAGCTGTTTTTT	CASSPRQGGTGELFF
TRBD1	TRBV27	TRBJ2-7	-	TGTGCCAGCAGTTTGTCGGGACAGGGATCCCACGAGCAGTACTTC	CASSLSGQGSHEQYF
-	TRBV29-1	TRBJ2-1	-	TGCAGCGTGGAAGGAGCTTACAATGAGCAGTTCTTC	CSVEGAYNEQFF
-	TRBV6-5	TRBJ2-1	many	TGTGCCAGCAGTTACTGTGCGTGCGATGAGCAGTTCTTC	CASSYCACDEQFF
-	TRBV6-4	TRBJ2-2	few	TGTGCCAGCAAAAGGGATGGGGACACCGGGGAGCTGTTTTTT	CASKRDGDTGELFF
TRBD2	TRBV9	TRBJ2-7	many	TGTGCCAGCAGCGTATCCCTAGCGGGAGTCATTAGCGAGCAGTACTTC	CASSVSLAGVISEQYF
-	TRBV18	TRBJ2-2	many	TGTGCCAGCTCACCGGAGGGGACCGGGGAGCTGTTTTTT	CASSPEGTGELFF
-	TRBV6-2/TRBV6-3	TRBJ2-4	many	TGTGCCAGCAGCCTTGGCTGGACAGCCATTCAGTACTTC	CASSLGWTAIQYF